These 9 T cell receptor beta chains were all obtained from the same sample, sequenced in a study of blood T cell repertoires in COVID-19. Assay: immunoSEQ multiplex PCR; the TCRdb copy retains only in-frame clones and omits some. The sample yields 140,000 to 150,000 clones, around 82% seen once. Sequencing was carried out using peripheral blood. These receptor sequences come from a woman aged 45-60 years with acute or convalescent COVID-19.

This clone occurred once. The chain links TRBV20-1 to TRBJ1-2, with TRBD1 matching 8 bases. J was trimmed by 7 bases and V by 7 bases; bases with no gene match: 5. The CDR3 length is 11 residues. Germline values: CDR1 DFQATT, CDR2 SNEGSKA (reference sequence). This chain's CDR3 is CSGTGGFGYTF. CDR3 bases: TGCAGTGGAACAGGGGGATTTGGCTACACCTTC.

The chain is built from TRBV7-9 and TRBJ2-2; possible D gene TRBD1, 6 bases. Trimming removed 5 bases at V and 6 bases at J, with 16 bases between. The CDR3 is made up of 15 amino acids. Germline V CDR1 and CDR2: SEHNR, FQNEAQ (reference sequence). CDR3 coding DNA: TGTGCCAGCAGCCCATGGGCAGGGGTGGCCGGGGAGCTGTTTTTT. Its protein is CASSPWAGVAGELFF.

The chain combines TRBV5-6 with TRBJ2-1, with D perhaps matching TRBD2 (6 bases). The CDR3 spans 12 residues. The germline CDR1 and CDR2 sequences are SGHDT and YYEEEE. V was cut by 4 bases and J by 8 bases, with 10 bases left in between. The CDR3, as DNA: TGTGCCAGCAGCCGGTGGGGGGATGAGCAGTTCTTC. Its protein product is CASSRWGDEQFF.

The CDR3 region has the DNA TGTGCCAGCAGCCCAGGGGCTTCAAACTATGGCTACACCTTC. It codes for CASSPGASNYGYTF. The chain uses TRBV7-6 and TRBJ1-2; D possibly corresponds to TRBD1 (6 bases). V lost 5 bases to trimming and J lost 2 bases, with 12 bases between them. In germline, CDR1 is SGHVS, CDR2 FNYEAQ. This CDR3 comprises 14 residues.

V is TRBV3-1 (or the pseudogene TRBV3-2) and J is TRBJ1-1, with a tentative D call TRBD1 (5 bases). V was clipped by 6 bases and J by 3 bases, with 11 bases between them. CDR1 and CDR2 from the germline V gene are LGHDT and YNNKEL (reference sequence). CDR3 length: 13 amino acids. The CDR3 sequence is CASSSREDTEAFF. CDR3 bases: TGTGCCAGCAGTTCCAGGGAGGACACTGAAGCTTTCTTT.

The chain employs TRBV19 and TRBJ2-2; weak D call: TRBD2 (5 bases). The CDR3 length is 14 residues. Germline assignment: CDR1 LNHDA and CDR2 SQIVND (reference sequence). Trimming removed 7 bases at V and 0 bases at J, with 9 bases between. CDR3 loop: CASKIATNTGELFF. The CDR3 bases are TGTGCCAGTAAGATAGCGACGAACACCGGGGAGCTGTTTTTT.

This chain links TRBV11-3 with TRBJ2-2; TRBD1 matches 7 bases. This CDR3 is built from 15 residues. Looked up from germline, CDR1 is SGHNT and CDR2 is YENEEA. Unmatched junction bases numbered 8, after V lost 6 bases and J lost 4 bases. This chain's CDR3 is CASSLTGAVTGELFF. CDR3 in DNA: TGTGCCAGCAGTCTCACAGGGGCGGTCACCGGGGAGCTGTTTTTT.

This clone was picked up a small number of times. The V and J genes are TRBV29-1 and TRBJ2-1; the match to TRBD1 covers 7 bases. Unmatched junction bases numbered 7, after V lost 6 bases and J lost 5 bases. The CDR3 spans 13 residues. Per germline, CDR1 SQVTM and CDR2 ANQGSEA. CDR3 sequence (DNA): TGCAGCGTAGACAGGGCGACTAACAATGAGCAGTTCTTC. It specifies CSVDRATNNEQFF.

The V call is TRBV7-2, the J call TRBJ1-1, with no clear D. V lost 0 bases and J 3 bases, leaving 11 bases between the germline ends. Germline loops: CDR1 SGHTA, CDR2 FQGNSA. The CDR3 is 15 amino acids. The CDR3 here is CASSLAVRHYTEAFF. CDR3 nucleotides: TGTGCCAGCAGCTTAGCAGTCCGACACTACACTGAAGCTTTCTTT.